A single sample is the source of the 18 T cell receptor beta chains below, sequenced in a study of T cells in localized non-small cell lung cancer. Data came from immunoSEQ multiplex PCR; TCRdb stores just in-frame clones and leaves some out. The sample holds approximately 15,000 clones; about 90% are singletons and the top ten take 27%. The sequences come from peripheral blood mononuclear cells, collected before any cancer treatment. The source of these receptors is a male donor at least 60 years old with stage II lung adenocarcinoma.

This clone was picked up one time. The V call is TRBV18, the J call TRBJ1-1; D possibly corresponds to TRBD1 (6 bases). The CDR3 extends over 13 amino acids. Germline CDR1 and CDR2: KGHSH and LQKENI. V lost 6 bases, J lost 0 bases, and 8 bases lay in between. CDR3 sequence reads: CASSGTLNTEAFF. CDR3 sequence (DNA): TGTGCCAGCTCGGGGACACTGAACACTGAAGCTTTCTTT.

This chain joins TRBV11-3 and TRBJ2-1, with 9 bases fitting TRBD1. The J segment lost 6 bases and the V segment lost 1 base, leaving 1 base of the junction unmatched. The CDR3 is 14 residues long. Germline CDR1 is SGHNT and CDR2 is YENEEA. CDR3 in amino acids: CASSLGDRANEQFF. Here the CDR3 DNA reads TGTGCCAGCAGCTTAGGGGACAGGGCCAATGAGCAGTTCTTC. Together with reference TRBV11-3 and TRBJ2-1, the CDR3 gives the full variable domain: EAGVVQSPRYKIIEKKQPVAFWCNPISGHNTLYWYLQNLGQGPELLIRYENEEAVDDSQLPKDRFSAERLKGVDSTLKIQPAELGDSAVYLCASSLGDRANEQFFGPGTRLTVL.

This chain links TRBV5-4 with TRBJ1-2; D is ambiguous. Per the germline V gene, CDR1 is SGHNT and CDR2 is YYREEE (reference sequence). V shed 0 bases and J shed 5 bases, with 11 bases lying between them. CDR3 length: 14 residues. CDR3 residues: CASSLEANWYGYTF. The CDR3 nucleotides read TGTGCCAGCAGCTTGGAGGCTAATTGGTATGGCTACACCTTC.

This chain joins TRBV9 and TRBJ1-1; D perhaps matches TRBD1 (6 bases). This CDR3 is 17 amino acids long. Germline lookup yields CDR1 SGDLS and CDR2 YYNGEE. Trimming took off 0 bases at V and 5 bases at J, with 20 bases between the two ends. In DNA, the CDR3 is TGTGCCAGCAGCGTAGACCCTAACGCAGGGGTGAGGACTGAAGCTTTCTTT. Translated, it gives CASSVDPNAGVRTEAFF.

The J gene is TRBJ2-3, the V gene TRBV6-5; 10 bases match TRBD2. The CDR3 totals 15 residues. V lost 6 bases and J lost 9; bases outside the gene matches: 12. Germline assignment: CDR1 MNHEY and CDR2 SVGAGI. The CDR3 loop reads CASRVGSGRARTQYF. In DNA form, the CDR3 reads TGTGCCAGCAGGGTCGGGAGCGGGAGGGCAAGGACGCAGTATTTT.

The V gene is TRBV2, the J gene TRBJ1-4; 7 nucleotides align to TRBD1. CDR3 length equals 14 residues. V was clipped by 7 bases and J by 4 bases; unmatched bases: 6. Germline V gene data show CDR1 as SNHLY and CDR2 as FYNNEI. For the CDR3, the DNA is TGTGCCAGCACCTTCGGGACAGATAATGAAAAACTGTTTTTT. The encoded protein is CASTFGTDNEKLFF.

The chain links TRBV19 to TRBJ2-1; 7 bases fit TRBD1. Germline V gene sequence: CDR1 LNHDA, CDR2 SQIVND (reference sequence). After removal of 9 bases from V and 3 bases from J, the junction contained 11 bases not matched to a gene. This CDR3 is 15 amino acids long. CDR3 region: CASGRQGLDYNEQFF. The CDR3 DNA follows: TGTGCCAGCGGCCGACAGGGTTTGGACTACAATGAGCAGTTCTTC. Supplemented by reference TRBV19 and TRBJ2-1, the full variable domain reads DGGITQSPKYLFRKEGQNVTLSCEQNLNHDAMYWYRQDPGQGLRLIYYSQIVNDFQKGDIAEGYSVSREKKESFPLTVTSAQKNPTAFYLCASGRQGLDYNEQFFGPGTRLTVL.

The chain links TRBV2 to TRBJ2-1, with 12 bases aligning to TRBD2. The CDR3 has 15 amino acids. The J segment lost 9 bases and the V segment lost 4 bases, leaving 7 bases of the junction unmatched. Germline assignment: CDR1 SNHLY and CDR2 FYNNEI. The CDR3: CASSALAGGPGEQFF. The CDR3 coding sequence is TGTGCCAGCAGTGCCCTAGCGGGAGGGCCCGGTGAGCAGTTCTTC.

This clone is hyperexpanded within its sample. The gene calls are TRBV27 and TRBJ2-7; 12 nucleotides match TRBD2. Unmatched junction bases numbered 7, after V lost 6 bases and J lost 7 bases. CDR3 size: 14 residues. CDR1 and CDR2 (germline): MNHEY, SMNVEV (reference sequence). CDR3 protein: CASSSGTSGWEQYF. CDR3 DNA: TGTGCCAGCAGCTCCGGGACTAGCGGGTGGGAGCAGTACTTC.

CDR3: CSVAGGTDTQYF. The CDR3 coding sequence is TGCAGCGTTGCAGGGGGTACAGATACGCAGTATTTT. J is TRBJ2-3 and V is TRBV29-1, with 7 bases identical to TRBD1. Losses at the gene ends were 4 bases for V and 3 bases for J; bases not matched to a gene: 1. Germline V gene data show CDR1 as SQVTM and CDR2 as ANQGSEA. The CDR3 extends over 12 amino acids.

The chain couples TRBV29-1 to TRBJ1-1; the D gene is possibly TRBD1 (5 bases). The V gene lost 3 bases and the J gene lost 0 bases, with 8 bases spanning the gap. This CDR3 is 13 amino acids long. Germline CDR1 reads SQVTM; CDR2 reads ANQGSEA. In DNA form, the CDR3 reads TGCAGCGTTGATAAGGGGTTGAACACTGAAGCTTTCTTT. Translating gives CSVDKGLNTEAFF.

The sample holds a few counts of this clone. The rearrangement links TRBV11-2 to TRBJ1-2; 8 bases are a match to TRBD1. Germline lookup yields CDR1 SGHAT and CDR2 FQNNGV. The CDR3 contains 16 residues. V was pared by 1 base and J by 4 bases, with 8 bases of the junction left unmatched. DNA for the CDR3: TGTGCCAGCAGCTTAGCAGGGACAGGAAAGAGCTATGGCTACACCTTC. This codes for CASSLAGTGKSYGYTF.

V usage is TRBV6-5 and J usage is TRBJ1-1; D gene uncertain. The V and J ends lost 5 bases and 1 base respectively, with 2 bases between them. Germline V gene lookup returns CDR1 MNHEY and CDR2 SVGAGI. CDR3 length: 11 residues. The CDR3 loop reads CASSENTEAFF. In DNA, the CDR3 is TGTGCCAGCAGTGAGAACACTGAAGCTTTCTTT.

The DNA for the CDR3 is TGTGCCAGCAGTGGAGGGGGAAAGCAGCCCCAGCATTTT. It translates to CASSGGGKQPQHF. The rearrangement links TRBV2 to TRBJ1-5; D is perhaps TRBD1 (6 bases). Looked up from germline, CDR1 is SNHLY and CDR2 is FYNNEI. The CDR3 contains 13 residues. Trimming cost V 4 bases and J 7 bases, with 11 bases left between them.

The chain uses TRBV5-1 and TRBJ2-2; D is perhaps TRBD1 (6 bases). Trimming removed 5 bases at V and 6 bases at J, with 11 bases between. Looked up from germline, CDR1 is SGHRS and CDR2 is YFSETQ. The CDR3 consists of 13 residues. The CDR3 sequence: CASSPQGPGELFF. DNA for the CDR3: TGCGCCAGCAGTCCACAGGGCCCCGGGGAGCTGTTTTTT.

The genes are TRBV10-3 and TRBJ2-2, with 7 bases lining up with TRBD1. This CDR3 is built from 13 residues. Germline V lookup: CDR1 ENHRY, CDR2 SYGVKD. J lost 1 base, V lost 10 bases, and 3 bases had no gene match. The CDR3 nucleotides read TGTGCCACCAGGGACAGGAACACCGGGGAGCTGTTTTTT. It yields the protein CATRDRNTGELFF.

The V gene is TRBV28, the J gene TRBJ2-2; D possibly corresponds to TRBD1 (6 bases). In germline, CDR1 is MDHEN, CDR2 SYDVKM. This CDR3 spans 15 amino acids. The V gene lost 7 bases and the J gene lost 2 bases, with 14 bases spanning the gap. The CDR3 DNA reads TGTGCCAGCACCGAGACAGGCAGAAACACCGGGGAGCTGTTTTTT. Translating it yields CASTETGRNTGELFF.

V usage is TRBV30 and J usage is TRBJ2-7; 7 bases map to TRBD1. Germline CDR1 reads GTSNPN; CDR2 reads SVGIG (reference sequence). The CDR3 loop spans 13 amino acids. V was pared by 3 bases and J by 2 bases, with 4 bases of the junction left unmatched. In DNA form, the CDR3 reads TGTGCCTGGAGACCCGGGACAGCCTACGAGCAGTACTTC. It encodes CAWRPGTAYEQYF.